This TCR beta chain derives from a study of T cells in Graves' hyperthyroidism and ophthalmopathy. General study points: Median prediction lead before ophthalmopathy onset was about 6.5 months with the model. In the analysis, a 13 V-J model separated ophthalmopathy from stable hyperthyroidism. Expanded thyroid clonotypes (above 0.001) were mostly also found in blood.

For this clonotype: Its antigen is not known.

Trimming cost V 4 bases and J 6 bases, with 10 bases left between them. The CDR3 consists of 13 residues. The germline V gene encodes CDR1 MNHEY and CDR2 SMNVEV (reference sequence). Authors of the study amplified TCR beta CDR3 regions from RNA transcripts. The HTBI primer set drove a first-round RT-PCR of the TCR CDR3. TCRdb fed the multiplex PCR reads into MiXCR, producing one record per CDR3 protein. Of some 350,000 distinct CDR3 sequences detected, less than 20% appear once; the ten largest clones hold about 30%. Sequencing was done on a sample of blood. This receptor was obtained from a woman under 30 with Graves' hyperthyroidism that later progressed to Graves' ophthalmopathy. The chain carries TRBV27 and TRBJ1-5, with D perhaps TRBD1 (5 bases). The chain's CDR3 is CASSSGRSQPQHF. The CDR3 bases are TGTGCCAGCAGTTCAGGGCGCAGTCAGCCCCAGCATTTT.